This T cell receptor (beta chain) was captured by sequencing in a study of identical twins. Template switching supplied a universal primer site; unique molecular identifiers were carried on the cDNA. TCRdb analysed the 5' RACE reads with MiXCR anew, one entry per CDR3 protein. The repertoire holds fewer than 450,000 distinct CDR3 sequences, with approximately 8.7% as singletons. Trimming shortened V by 4 bases and J by 4 bases, and 16 bases separated the two germline ends. CDR1 is MGHRA, CDR2 YSYEKL, per germline. This CDR3 contains 15 residues. This clonotype occurred many times. This TCR came from a woman between 45 and 65 years old in good health. The sequencing input was naive T cells sorted from blood. This chain joins TRBV4-1 and TRBJ1-1, with D possibly being TRBD1 (5 bases). As DNA, the CDR3 is TGCGCCAGCAGCCCCACTCGGGGGGAGGGCACTGAAGCTTTCTTT. Residues: CASSPTRGEGTEAFF.